These 16 T cell receptor beta chains share one sample of origin, sequenced in a study of lymphopenia after photon versus proton radiotherapy. Profiled with immunoSEQ multiplex PCR; TCRdb holds only in-frame clones, not every one. The repertoire consists of about 160,000 clones, with 75% to 90% occurring once and the leading ten covering about 4.7%. The sequencing here drew on peripheral blood, taken from a patient treated with photon-based radiotherapy. The receptors stem from a man between 50 and 59 years old with gastric cancer.

CDR3 loop: CASSLGSRGYEQYF. The CDR3 DNA sequence: TGTGCCAGCAGCTTGGGTTCGAGGGGGTACGAGCAGTACTTC. J is TRBJ2-7 and V is TRBV5-6, with a weak D call TRBD1 (6 bases). V was cut by 0 bases and J by 4 bases, with 11 bases left in between. CDR3 length: 14 amino acids. CDR1 is SGHDT and CDR2 is YYEEEE in the germline V gene.

This chain links TRBV29-1 with TRBJ2-1; D unresolved. The CDR3 has 10 amino acids. V was shortened by 4 bases and J by 6 bases, with 4 bases between the two germline ends. The germline CDR1 and CDR2 sequences are SQVTM and ANQGSEA. For the CDR3, the DNA is TGCAGCGTTGGTGGCAATGAGCAGTTCTTC. Encoded protein: CSVGGNEQFF.

V and J are TRBV19 and TRBJ1-5, with D maybe TRBD1 (6 bases). V was pared by 4 bases and J by 2 bases, with 12 bases between. The CDR3 extends over 15 amino acids. CDR1 is LNHDA and CDR2 is SQIVND in the germline V gene (reference sequence). The CDR3 protein is CASSRQGIGNQPQHF. The CDR3 DNA reads as TGTGCCAGTAGTAGGCAGGGGATCGGCAATCAGCCCCAGCATTTT.

The genes are TRBV6-6 and TRBJ1-1; no reliable D call. CDR1 is MNHNY and CDR2 is SVGAGI in the germline V gene (reference sequence). The germline V and J ends were trimmed by 2 bases and 4 bases, with 14 bases remaining between them. The CDR3 has 15 amino acids. As DNA, the CDR3 is TGTGCCAGCAGTTACGAGGGCAACCCGCTCACTGAAGCTTTCTTT. Its protein is CASSYEGNPLTEAFF.

This chain joins TRBV5-4 and TRBJ2-2; no definite D call. CDR3 length: 16 residues. V lost 3 bases, J lost 1 base, and 13 bases lay in between. The germline CDR1 and CDR2 sequences are SGHNT and YYREEE (reference sequence). The CDR3 loop is CASSSGAPGNTGELFF. The CDR3 bases are TGTGCCAGCAGCTCTGGCGCCCCAGGGAACACCGGGGAGCTGTTTTTT.

The rearrangement joins TRBV28 to TRBJ1-4, with D perhaps TRBD1 (6 bases). V was pared by 8 bases and J by 3 bases, with 13 bases between. CDR1 is MDHEN and CDR2 is SYDVKM in the germline V gene. The CDR3 has 14 residues. The CDR3 sequence: CASSRGMANEKLFF. CDR3 sequence (DNA): TGTGCCAGCTCGAGGGGGATGGCTAATGAAAAACTGTTTTTT.

The chain employs TRBV7-8 and TRBJ2-7; possibly TRBD1 for D (6 bases). Germline CDR1 SGHVS, CDR2 FQNEAQ. The length of the CDR3 is 17 residues. The V gene lost 2 bases and the J gene lost 1 base, with 18 bases spanning the gap. Here the CDR3 DNA reads TGTGCCAGCAGCTTACGAATAAGGGGGAAAGGTTCCTACGAGCAGTACTTC. This sequence encodes CASSLRIRGKGSYEQYF.

The chain links TRBV6-5 to TRBJ1-4, with D possibly TRBD1 on 6 matching bases. This CDR3 contains 15 residues. CDR1 and CDR2 from the germline V gene are MNHEY and SVGAGI. Trimming pared 0 bases from V and 8 bases from J, leaving 13 bases between. Here the CDR3 DNA reads TGTGCCAGCAGTTACTCCGGGGGCGCGGGGGAAAAACTGTTTTTT. Translated, it gives CASSYSGGAGEKLFF.

This chain connects TRBV5-1 to TRBJ1-1, with D unresolved. CDR1 SGHRS and CDR2 YFSETQ come from the germline V gene. The CDR3 contains 14 residues. V shed 4 bases and J shed 0 bases, with 10 bases lying between them. This CDR3 is CASSMGILNTEAFF. The CDR3 DNA is TGCGCCAGCAGCATGGGAATTTTGAACACTGAAGCTTTCTTT.

The chain combines TRBV21-1 with TRBJ2-7; the table's D call of TRBD1 was not tested on the DNA. TRBV21-1 is listed as a pseudogene. The CDR3 contains 16 residues. The CDR3 reads CASSNKRSAGDYEQYF. In DNA, the CDR3 is TGTGCCAGCAGCAACAAGCGCTCGGCAGGGGACTACGAGCAGTACTTC.

The CDR3 region has the DNA TGTGCCAGCAGTTTTTTCAGGGAGTCCTACAATGAGCAGTTCTTC. It codes for CASSFFRESYNEQFF. The chain carries TRBV28 and TRBJ2-1; tentatively, D is TRBD1 or TRBD2 (5 bases each). Per the germline V gene, CDR1 is MDHEN and CDR2 is SYDVKM. With 3 bases removed from V and 1 base from J, the gap between germline ends came to 10 bases. This CDR3 has 15 amino acids.

In this sample, this clone turned up once. The chain carries TRBV4-1 and TRBJ2-3; possible D gene TRBD2, 6 bases. The CDR3 extends over 12 amino acids. Germline V CDR1 and CDR2: MGHRA, YSYEKL. Deletions cut 3 bases from V and 11 bases from J, with 12 bases between. This CDR3 reads CASSHQGGMQYF. As DNA, the CDR3 is TGCGCCAGCAGCCATCAAGGAGGGATGCAGTATTTT.

The V and J genes are TRBV5-4 and TRBJ2-5; D unclear. V gave up 0 bases and J gave up 2 bases, with 11 bases separating them. The CDR3 is 15 residues long. Germline V gene data show CDR1 as SGHNT and CDR2 as YYREEE (reference sequence). CDR3 sequence: CASSLVGFRQETQYF. The CDR3 DNA sequence: TGTGCCAGCAGCTTGGTTGGCTTTAGGCAAGAGACCCAGTACTTC.

V is TRBV10-3 and J is TRBJ1-2; possibly TRBD1 for D (5 bases). Germline CDR1 ENHRY, CDR2 SYGVKD. The V end lost 6 bases, the J end lost 2 bases, and 10 bases lay between the germline ends. The CDR3 loop spans 13 amino acids. The CDR3 DNA sequence: TGTGCCATCAGCAGGGTGCTGAACTATGGCTACACCTTC. Amino acids: CAISRVLNYGYTF.

The chain links TRBV7-9 to TRBJ2-1; 10 nucleotides line up with TRBD2. This CDR3 region has 16 residues. The V and J ends lost 5 bases and 6 bases, in that order; junction bases with no gene match: 10. In germline, CDR1 is SEHNR, CDR2 FQNEAQ (reference sequence). In DNA form, the CDR3 reads TGTGCCAGCAGCCCGAGGCAGCGGGAGGGCCTCAATGAGCAGTTCTTC. Translation: CASSPRQREGLNEQFF.

This clone has a handful of counts. The chain uses TRBV2 and TRBJ1-5, with D maybe TRBD1 (6 bases). V lost 2 bases and J 3 bases, leaving 11 bases between the germline ends. The CDR3 is made up of 15 amino acids. CDR1 is SNHLY, CDR2 FYNNEI, per germline. CDR3 sequence reads: CASSEKRQDNQPQHF. The CDR3 DNA reads as TGTGCCAGCAGTGAAAAGAGACAGGACAATCAGCCCCAGCATTTT.